This T cell receptor (beta chain) was profiled in a study of technical replicates of blood from a handful of donors. The V end was cut by 1 base, the J end by 6 bases, with 11 bases between. From germline, CDR1 is SEHNR and CDR2 FQNEAQ (reference sequence). The CDR3 is made up of 14 amino acids. The protocol was immunoSEQ multiplex PCR, while the TCRdb copy is restricted to in-frame clones and leaves out a portion. The sample holds about 88,000 clones; about 90% are singletons and the top ten take about 0.26%. The clonotype comes from a human donor in good health. This sequence joins TRBV7-9 and TRBJ2-3; D remains unclear. Material: T cells isolated from PBMCs. CDR3 loop: CASSLVGLRDTQYF. The DNA of the CDR3 is TGTGCCAGCAGCTTAGTTGGTTTGCGGGATACGCAGTATTTT.